A selection of T cell receptor beta chains follows, all from one sample in a study of neurological immune-mediated disorders. TCRdb ran MiXCR on the 5' RACE reads and lists one entry per CDR3 protein. The data contain 18,000 or so distinct CDR3 sequences, 14% of them singletons. The sequencing input was CD4+ T cells from blood. Every receptor here comes from a woman between 55 and 75 years old with HTLV-1-associated myelopathy (HAM/TSP). CDR3s include the opening cysteine and the closing phenylalanine or tryptophan. The order of the fields is CDR3 length, V gene, D gene, clone size, J gene, CDR3 protein, CDR3 DNA. D genes are given only for firm matches. Some rows mark clone size as missing; the rest say once, few, many or name a class of expanded clone.

length: 16; V: TRBV4-2; D: .; size: medium-sized; J: TRBJ1-2; CDR3: CASSHRDKVLNYGYTF; DNA: TGTGCCAGCAGCCACCGGGACAAGGTTCTGAACTATGGCTACACCTTC
length: 14; V: TRBV7-2; D: TRBD2; size: few; J: TRBJ2-7; CDR3: CASSSTSGTYEQYF; DNA: TGTGCCAGCAGCTCGACTAGCGGGACTTACGAGCAGTACTTC
length: 12; V: TRBV29-1; D: .; size: many; J: TRBJ2-7; CDR3: CSVGLVAYEQYF; DNA: TGCAGCGTTGGGCTTGTGGCCTACGAGCAGTACTTC
length: 13; V: TRBV18; D: .; size: many; J: TRBJ2-5; CDR3: CASSPRGTETQYF; DNA: TGTGCCAGCTCACCAAGAGGGACAGAGACCCAGTACTTC
length: 17; V: TRBV6-5; D: .; size: many; J: TRBJ1-6; CDR3: CASSYSRTDNYNSPLHF; DNA: TGTGCCAGCAGTTACTCGCGGACGGATAACTATAATTCACCCCTCCACTTT
length: 14; V: TRBV6-1; D: .; size: many; J: TRBJ2-1; CDR3: CASRPGTPYNEQFF; DNA: TGTGCCAGCAGGCCCGGGACACCTTACAATGAGCAGTTCTTC
length: 13; V: TRBV7-2; D: .; size: many; J: TRBJ2-7; CDR3: CASSEGLTYEQYF; DNA: TGTGCCAGCAGCGAGGGTCTTACCTACGAGCAGTACTTC
length: 16; V: TRBV7-2; D: TRBD1; size: .; J: TRBJ2-7; CDR3: CASSLVGLGQGVEQYF; DNA: TGTGCCAGCAGCTTAGTCGGCTTAGGACAGGGGGTCGAGCAGTACTTC
length: 16; V: TRBV7-8; D: .; size: many; J: TRBJ2-7; CDR3: CASSLAIQGSSYEQYF; DNA: TGTGCCAGCAGCTTAGCGATCCAGGGGAGCTCCTACGAGCAGTACTTC
length: 16; V: TRBV29-1; D: TRBD2; size: .; J: TRBJ2-7; CDR3: CSVGGLAGGNTYEQYF; DNA: TGCAGCGTTGGGGGACTAGCGGGAGGGAATACCTACGAGCAGTACTTC
length: 16; V: TRBV27; D: .; size: many; J: TRBJ2-3; CDR3: CASPQVGVGDTDTQYF; DNA: TGTGCCAGCCCCCAGGTGGGGGTGGGAGACACAGATACGCAGTATTTT
length: 16; V: TRBV3-1; D: .; size: many; J: TRBJ2-2; CDR3: CASSQSFGQNTGELFF; DNA: TGTGCCAGCAGCCAATCTTTTGGACAGAACACCGGGGAGCTGTTTTTT
length: 13; V: TRBV7-2; D: .; size: many; J: TRBJ2-3; CDR3: CASSSDLSATQYF; DNA: TGTGCCAGCAGTTCCGACTTATCTGCTACGCAGTATTTT
length: 14; V: TRBV3-1; D: .; size: many; J: TRBJ2-2; CDR3: CASSHGARIGELFF; DNA: TGTGCCAGCAGCCACGGCGCTCGAATCGGGGAGCTGTTTTTT
length: 14; V: TRBV7-2; D: .; size: many; J: TRBJ1-1; CDR3: CASSSRGGGTEAFF; DNA: TGTGCCAGCAGCTCGCGGGGGGGCGGGACTGAAGCTTTCTTT
length: 16; V: TRBV20-1; D: TRBD1; size: many; J: TRBJ2-2; CDR3: CSARVWDSGSDGELFF; DNA: TGCAGTGCTAGAGTTTGGGACAGTGGATCGGACGGGGAGCTGTTTTTT
length: 13; V: TRBV18; D: .; size: many; J: TRBJ2-3; CDR3: CASSPGPPDTQYF; DNA: TGTGCCAGCTCACCGGGTCCCCCCGATACGCAGTATTTT
length: 16; V: TRBV5-1; D: TRBD2; size: many; J: TRBJ2-3; CDR3: CASSQDGLAQLDTQYF; DNA: TGCGCCAGCAGCCAAGACGGACTAGCCCAATTGGATACGCAGTATTTT
length: 15; V: TRBV5-1; D: TRBD1; size: medium-sized; J: TRBJ2-1; CDR3: CASSGGQGDRNEQFF; DNA: TGCGCCAGCAGCGGGGGACAGGGGGATAGAAATGAGCAGTTCTTC
length: 13; V: TRBV6-5; D: TRBD1; size: many; J: TRBJ1-1; CDR3: CASSRTGHTEAFF; DNA: TGTGCCAGCAGTAGGACAGGTCATACTGAAGCTTTCTTT
length: 14; V: TRBV29-1; D: .; size: many; J: TRBJ1-2; CDR3: CSVAGTSFNYGYTF; DNA: TGCAGCGTCGCCGGGACAAGTTTCAACTATGGCTACACCTTC
length: 15; V: TRBV4-2; D: .; size: many; J: TRBJ2-7; CDR3: CASSQGQALSYEQYF; DNA: TGTGCCAGCAGCCAAGGACAGGCTCTATCCTACGAGCAGTACTTC